This entry describes one T cell receptor beta chain. Its antigen is not identified. The protocol was immunoSEQ multiplex PCR, while the TCRdb copy is restricted to in-frame clones and leaves out a portion. The table records around 72,000 clones, 80% to 90% of them present only once. The CDR3 is 16 residues long. From germline, CDR1 is SGHNT and CDR2 YENEEA. Between the trimmed V and J ends, which lost 1 base and 2 bases, there was a span of 14 bases. The data belong to a study of OX40 agonist ivuxolimab in advanced cancers. Across the whole study: Ivuxolimab, which is an agonistic anti-OX40 (CD134) antibody, was administered to the patients. Patients in the trial were receiving intravenous ivuxolimab every 2 weeks, at doses of 0.01 to 10 mg/kg.

Study-wide results and caveats: Compared with CD4+, CD8+ T cells on average had more expanded clones.

This TCR derives from an adult with an advanced solid tumor such as melanoma, head and neck, liver or kidney cancer. J is TRBJ1-1 and V is TRBV11-3, with a possible D match to TRBD1 (5 bases). The starting material was CD4+ or CD8+ T cells sorted from blood, obtained in a trial of the OX40 agonist ivuxolimab. CDR3 sequence reads: CASSLVDGRVNTEAFF. CDR3 nucleotides: TGTGCCAGCAGCTTAGTCGACGGCAGGGTAAACACTGAAGCTTTCTTT.